This T cell receptor (beta chain) was observed in a study of response to subunit inactivated influenza vaccine (dated by TCRdb to between 2017 and 2018). As for the study more broadly: To follow how T cells responded to a trivalent subunit inactivated influenza vaccine, the researchers relied on deep quantitative profiling of the T cell receptor repertoire. Study-wide conclusions, independent of this receptor: It was suggested by the authors that each seasonal influenza vaccination may recruit only a limited number of new T cells.

The germline V gene (reference sequence) specifies DFQATT as CDR1 and SNEGSKA as CDR2. V lost 3 bases and J lost 5 bases; the stretch between them is 14 bases long. From its cysteine to its phenylalanine, the CDR3 spans 14 amino acids. The read is trimmed to its CDR3 DNA, 42 bases read in frame from base 1. The library came from RT-PCR. Reads for this sample came from an Illumina HiSeq 2500. Starting from the raw public reads, TCRdb applied fastp trimming at Q25, assembled clones with MiXCR and retained in-frame beta chains. Records with the same CDR3 protein are collapsed into one entry carrying the most frequent genes and DNA. The sample table shows around 790,000 distinct CDR3 sequences, and approximately 21% are seen once. The top ten constitute about a tenth of the sample. In regard to this clonotype: Its antigen specificity is not known. No base qualities exist here, and no much larger clone lies one base off it.

The TCR was taken from a man aged 45 to 65 who received an inactivated influenza vaccine. Donor details come from another sample of the same person, matched by shared clones. The rearranged segments are TRBV20-1 and TRBJ2-1, with TRBD1 as a weak D call on 5 bases. The sample in question was PBMCs from blood, obtained approximately 5 days after vaccination. This receptor has the CDR3 CSASVGASNNEQFF. In nucleotide form, the sequence is TGCAGTGCTAGTGTAGGGGCCTCTAACAATGAGCAGTTCTTC.